The 14 T cell receptor beta chains below all came from one sample that was sequenced in a study of cytomegalovirus exposure and HLA in healthy donors. This PCR relied on a set of 60 Vbeta primers and 13 Jbeta primers. TCRdb keeps only in-frame clones here, not all; method: immunoSEQ multiplex PCR. The sample has about 110,000 clones; about 78% are singletons. The specimen was PBMCs. Every receptor here comes from a woman in her thirties in good health and CMV-seropositive.

J is TRBJ1-1 and V is TRBV30, with D unresolved. Per germline, CDR1 GTSNPN and CDR2 SVGIG (reference sequence). This CDR3 is built from 13 residues. V was cut by 8 bases and J by 7 bases, with 20 bases left in between. The CDR3 DNA is TGTGCCACATCCCATAATGCGCGGGGTGAAGCTTTCTTT. It specifies CATSHNARGEAFF.

The V call is TRBV30, the J call TRBJ2-1; D not resolved. Germline V gives CDR1 GTSNPN, CDR2 SVGIG (reference sequence). The CDR3 contains 15 residues. Trimming removed 1 base from V and 0 bases from J, with 10 bases in between. CDR3 in DNA: TGTGCCTGGAGTGGTAAGGAGAGCTCCTACAATGAGCAGTTCTTC. Its protein product is CAWSGKESSYNEQFF.

V and J are TRBV27 and TRBJ2-1, with 8 bases lining up with TRBD2. The CDR3 is made up of 17 amino acids. V dropped 2 bases and J dropped 4; count of bases not matched to a gene: 10. The V gene's germline CDR1 is MNHEY and CDR2 SMNVEV (reference sequence). CDR3 DNA: TGTGCCAGCAGTTTAGGGTGGGCGGGGGGCGAATACAATGAGCAGTTCTTC. This encodes CASSLGWAGGEYNEQFF.

This chain uses TRBV6-1 with TRBJ1-6; tentative D call: TRBD1 (6 bases). Germline loops: CDR1 MNHNS, CDR2 SASEGT. V was cut by 7 bases and J by 5 bases, with 15 bases left in between. CDR3 length: 15 residues. The CDR3 protein is CASTRQGQNNSPLHF. In nucleotides, the CDR3 is TGTGCCAGCACTAGGCAGGGGCAAAATAATTCACCCCTCCACTTT.

The chain uses TRBV7-8 and TRBJ1-5; 8 bases are a match to TRBD1. This CDR3 contains 16 residues. Losses at the gene ends were 4 bases for V and 2 bases for J; bases not matched to a gene: 7. Germline CDR1 and CDR2: SGHVS and FQNEAQ. This CDR3 is CASSSDRVTGNQPQHF. The CDR3 DNA follows: TGTGCCAGCAGCTCGGACAGGGTTACGGGCAATCAGCCCCAGCATTTT.

The chain recombines TRBV11-3 with TRBJ2-6; a possible D gene is TRBD1 (5 bases). Trimming removed 5 bases at V and 2 bases at J, with 19 bases between. Germline values: CDR1 SGHNT, CDR2 YENEEA. The CDR3 totals 18 residues. Here the CDR3 reads CASSLNQDGAAGANVLTF. In nucleotides, the CDR3 is TGTGCCAGCAGCCTAAATCAAGATGGGGCAGCTGGGGCCAACGTCCTGACTTTC.

The table lists this clone with a few counts. V gene TRBV7-9 combines with J gene TRBJ2-7, with 11 bases lining up with TRBD2. This CDR3 region has 17 residues. Trimming cost V 4 bases and J 6 bases; bases outside gene matches: 14. Germline V CDR1 and CDR2: SEHNR, FQNEAQ (reference sequence). The CDR3 loop reads CASSSNTGTSGLFEQYF. The CDR3 DNA reads TGTGCCAGCAGCTCGAATACCGGGACTAGCGGCTTATTCGAGCAGTACTTC. Combining the CDR3 with reference TRBV7-9 and TRBJ2-7 gives the whole variable domain DTGVSQNPRHKITKRGQNVTFRCDPISEHNRLYWYRQTLGQGPEFLTYFQNEAQLEKSRLLSDRFSAERPKGSFSTLEIQRTEQGDSAMYLCASSSNTGTSGLFEQYFGPGTRLTVT.

The chain couples TRBV7-8 to TRBJ2-7; 8 nucleotides match TRBD1. This CDR3 spans 13 amino acids. J was trimmed by 7 bases and V by 3 bases; bases with no gene match: 5. Germline assignment: CDR1 SGHVS and CDR2 FQNEAQ. The CDR3, as DNA: TGTGCCAGCAGCTTGGACAGGGTCGGGGAGCAGTACTTC. Translated: CASSLDRVGEQYF.

The chain links TRBV5-1 to TRBJ2-3, with 10 bases aligning to TRBD1. V lost 7 bases, J lost 0 bases, and 5 bases stayed unmatched. The CDR3 has 15 residues. From germline, CDR1 is SGHRS and CDR2 YFSETQ. DNA of the CDR3: TGCGCCAGCGGACAGGGGGACCCTAGCACAGATACGCAGTATTTT. Amino acid sequence: CASGQGDPSTDTQYF.

CDR3 DNA: TGTGCCAGCAGCTCAGGGGGCTCCTACAATGAGCAGTTCTTC. It encodes CASSSGGSYNEQFF. This chain links TRBV7-3 with TRBJ2-1; 7 bases are shared with TRBD1. CDR3 length equals 14 residues. Germline lookup yields CDR1 SGHTA and CDR2 FQGTGA. V gave up 4 bases and J gave up 0 bases; unmatched junction bases: 0.

The V call is TRBV4-1, the J call TRBJ2-5; 7 nucleotides align to TRBD2. The CDR3 sequence is 16 residues long. The V segment lost 1 base and the J segment 5 bases; nucleotides outside the gene matches: 10. Germline values: CDR1 MGHRA, CDR2 YSYEKL. In DNA, the CDR3 is TGCGCCAGCAGCCAAGTATCACTGGGAGGGCCGGAGACCCAGTACTTC. This translates into CASSQVSLGGPETQYF.

The rearrangement links TRBV7-9 to TRBJ2-5; 7 bases are a match to TRBD1. CDR1 and CDR2 from the germline V gene are SEHNR and FQNEAQ (reference sequence). CDR3 length: 17 residues. The ends lost 1 base at V and 0 bases at J; junction bases unmatched: 8. CDR3 coding DNA: TGTGCCAGCAGCTTAGGCCGACAGGGAGCCTACCAAGAGACCCAGTACTTC. It translates to CASSLGRQGAYQETQYF.

The chain couples TRBV2 to TRBJ1-5, with no clear D. This CDR3 spans 14 amino acids. Germline V gene sequence: CDR1 SNHLY, CDR2 FYNNEI. V gave up 0 bases and J gave up 4 bases, with 7 bases separating them. The CDR3 loop is CASSEASSNQPQHF. For the CDR3, the DNA is TGTGCCAGCAGTGAAGCGTCCTCGAATCAGCCCCAGCATTTT.

The chain employs TRBV19 and TRBJ2-7, with TRBD1 matching over 8 bases. The germline gives CDR1 LNHDA, CDR2 SQIVND (reference sequence). V dropped 6 bases and J dropped 0; count of bases not matched to a gene: 4. The length of the CDR3 is 14 residues. CDR3 sequence (DNA): TGTGCCAGTAGCGGGACAGGAGACTCCTACGAGCAGTACTTC. It encodes CASSGTGDSYEQYF. The variable domain in full, completed from reference TRBV19 and TRBJ2-7, reads DGGITQSPKYLFRKEGQNVTLSCEQNLNHDAMYWYRQDPGQGLRLIYYSQIVNDFQKGDIAEGYSVSREKKESFPLTVTSAQKNPTAFYLCASSGTGDSYEQYFGPGTRLTVT.